A single sample gave rise to the 19 T cell receptor beta chains below, sequenced in a study of beta chain features in type 1 diabetes. Expressed TCRB transcripts were sequenced because the isolated RNA had all been reverse transcribed beforehand. TCRdb keeps only in-frame clones here, not all; method: immunoSEQ multiplex PCR. The sample comprises 200,000 to 250,000 clones, 27% of which are singletons, and 3% to 4% rests with the top ten. Sequencing was carried out using central memory CD4+ T cells from blood. These receptors all come from a man younger than 40 in good health.

This rearrangement joins TRBV18 to TRBJ2-7, with D possibly TRBD2 on 6 matching bases. The V and J ends lost 3 bases and 6 bases respectively, with 12 bases between them. Germline assignment: CDR1 KGHSH and CDR2 LQKENI. This CDR3 spans 13 amino acids. DNA for the CDR3: TGTGCCAGCTCACCCGGGGGAAACCTCGAGCAGTACTTC. Translation: CASSPGGNLEQYF.

This clone was seen more than once but under ten times. The V and J genes are TRBV2 and TRBJ1-6, with a weak D call TRBD1 (6 bases). CDR3 size: 15 residues. V lost 6 bases to trimming and J lost 5 bases, with 14 bases between them. The germline CDR1 and CDR2 sequences are SNHLY and FYNNEI. The DNA for the CDR3 is TGTGCCAGCAGGGCGGACGGGACAAATAATTCACCCCTCCACTTT. Translated: CASRADGTNNSPLHF.

The chain couples TRBV5-6 to TRBJ2-1; the D gene is possibly TRBD2 (6 bases). Germline V gene data show CDR1 as SGHDT and CDR2 as YYEEEE. The ends were cut back, 1 base at V and 2 bases at J, with 10 bases in the middle. The CDR3 loop spans 15 amino acids. The DNA for the CDR3 is TGTGCCAGCAGCTTGCCGGGAGAGGCCTACAATGAGCAGTTCTTC. It codes for CASSLPGEAYNEQFF.

In the case of this clone: The same CDR3 is also encoded by other DNA sequences in this sample. The J gene is TRBJ2-7, the V gene TRBV15, with 10 bases fitting TRBD2. Germline-derived CDR1 and CDR2 are LNHNV and YYDKDF (reference sequence). The ends lost 3 bases at V and 4 bases at J; junction bases unmatched: 3. The CDR3 consists of 14 residues. The CDR3 DNA reads as TGTGCCACCAGCAGGGAAGCGGGGGGGTACGAGCAGTACTTC. Encoded protein: CATSREAGGYEQYF.

Notes on this clone: A much larger clonotype is one base distant, so this may be a read error. This rearrangement joins TRBV9 to TRBJ2-7; D may be TRBD1 (5 bases). The CDR3 loop spans 14 amino acids. Trimming took 4 bases from V and 0 from J, leaving 11 bases between them. Germline V gene data show CDR1 as SGDLS and CDR2 as YYNGEE. Written as DNA, the CDR3 is TGTGCCAGCAGCCCGAGACAGAGCTCCTACGAGCAGTACTTC. This gives the protein CASSPRQSSYEQYF.

This clone was detected a few times. The same CDR3 arises from other DNA sequences in this sample as well. The V call is TRBV9, the J call TRBJ2-5, with D possibly matching TRBD2 (6 bases). The V gene lost 5 bases and the J gene lost 5 bases, with 16 bases spanning the gap. Germline lookup yields CDR1 SGDLS and CDR2 YYNGEE. This CDR3 region has 14 residues. The CDR3 loop reads CASSTGTSGETQYF. CDR3 DNA sequence: TGTGCCAGCAGTACCGGGACTTCGGGGGAGACCCAGTACTTC.

The genes are TRBV6-6 and TRBJ1-2; D perhaps matches TRBD1 (5 bases). Looked up from germline, CDR1 is MNHNY and CDR2 is SVGAGI (reference sequence). The CDR3 runs 13 residues. Trimming took 6 bases from V and 2 from J, leaving 10 bases between them. The CDR3 protein is CASRGLLNYGYTF. The CDR3 DNA reads TGTGCCAGCAGGGGACTCCTGAACTATGGCTACACCTTC.

The chain carries TRBV30 and TRBJ2-1; possibly TRBD1 or TRBD2 for D (8 bases each). CDR3 length: 18 amino acids. Trimming cost V 4 bases and J 0 bases, with 22 bases left between them. CDR1 is GTSNPN, CDR2 SVGIG, per germline (reference sequence). CDR3 residues: CAWNGDRKSGSSYNEQFF. DNA of the CDR3: TGTGCCTGGAATGGGGACAGGAAAAGCGGGAGCTCCTACAATGAGCAGTTCTTC.

This clone was detected only a few times. The rearrangement links TRBV18 to TRBJ2-3; TRBD1 aligns across 9 bases. Germline lookup yields CDR1 KGHSH and CDR2 LQKENI. J was trimmed by 0 bases and V by 6 bases; bases with no gene match: 1. CDR3 length: 14 residues. This CDR3 is CASSGTGSTDTQYF. The DNA for the CDR3 is TGTGCCAGCTCCGGGACAGGGAGCACAGATACGCAGTATTTT.

V is TRBV5-1 and J is TRBJ2-1, with 12 nucleotides matching TRBD2. The junction had 3 bases not matched to a gene; V was cut back by 7 bases and J by 7 bases. This CDR3 is built from 13 residues. From germline, CDR1 is SGHRS and CDR2 YFSETQ. In nucleotides, the CDR3 is TGCGCCAGCCGACTAGCGGGGGTTAATGAGCAGTTCTTC. This codes for CASRLAGVNEQFF. Supplemented by reference TRBV5-1 and TRBJ2-1, the full variable domain reads KAGVTQTPRYLIKTRGQQVTLSCSPISGHRSVSWYQQTPGQGLQFLFEYFSETQRNKGNFPGRFSGRQFSNSRSEMNVSTLELGDSALYLCASRLAGVNEQFFGPGTRLTVL.

The chain is built from TRBV4-3 and TRBJ2-5; D is unclear. Deletions cut 8 bases from V and 1 base from J, with 5 bases between. CDR3 length: 11 residues. Germline CDR1 and CDR2: LGHNA and YSLEER. CDR3 in amino acids: CASGTQETQYF. The CDR3 DNA is TGCGCCAGCGGAACCCAAGAGACCCAGTACTTC.

The chain uses TRBV5-1 and TRBJ2-4; D unresolved. The length of the CDR3 is 15 residues. V was pared by 0 bases and J by 0 bases, with 7 bases between. Germline CDR1 SGHRS, CDR2 YFSETQ. The CDR3 loop is CASSLDPLAKNIQYF. The CDR3, as DNA: TGCGCCAGCAGCTTGGACCCACTAGCCAAAAACATTCAGTACTTC.

The chain has TRBV18 and TRBJ2-3; 7 bases are shared with TRBD1. CDR1 is KGHSH, CDR2 LQKENI, per germline. The CDR3 is 15 amino acids. The junction had 7 bases not matched to a gene; V was cut back by 6 bases and J by 1 base. This CDR3 is CASSQGDRRTDTQYF. In DNA form, the CDR3 reads TGTGCCAGCTCCCAAGGGGACAGACGCACAGATACGCAGTATTTT. Full variable domain (outside the CDR3, taken from reference TRBV18 and TRBJ2-3): NAGVMQNPRHLVRRRGQEARLRCSPMKGHSHVYWYRQLPEEGLKFMVYLQKENIIDESGMPKERFSAEFPKEGPSILRIQQVVRGDSAAYFCASSQGDRRTDTQYFGPGTRLTVL.

This clone was counted only a few times. Here the CDR3 DNA reads TGTGCCACCGGGGAGGGCCCGCTCTCCTACGAGCAGTACTTC. Its protein is CATGEGPLSYEQYF. This rearrangement joins TRBV5-4 to TRBJ2-7; TRBD2 aligns across 7 bases. After removal of 9 bases from V and 0 bases from J, the junction contained 9 bases not matched to a gene. Germline V gene data show CDR1 as SGHNT and CDR2 as YYREEE (reference sequence). This CDR3 contains 14 residues.

This clone was observed a handful of times. J is TRBJ1-2 and V is TRBV7-9; no clear D gene. Trimming stripped 4 bases from V and 11 bases from J, with 14 bases between. This CDR3 region has 12 residues. Germline CDR1 reads SEHNR; CDR2 reads FQNEAQ (reference sequence). CDR3 coding DNA: TGTGCCAGCAGCTCCGTCGGCGGGCGGTACACCTTC. Residues: CASSSVGGRYTF.

This clone was counted a few times. The chain recombines TRBV18 with TRBJ2-7; the D is unclear. Germline assignment: CDR1 KGHSH and CDR2 LQKENI. V gave up 3 bases and J gave up 2 bases, with 8 bases separating them. The CDR3 runs to 13 residues. This CDR3 is CASSPRIPYEQYF. CDR3 DNA: TGTGCCAGCTCACCCAGGATCCCCTACGAGCAGTACTTC.

This clone has a handful of counts. The rearrangement uses TRBV29-1 and TRBJ2-6, with 10 bases lining up with TRBD1. Trimming took 5 bases from V and 3 from J; bases not matched to a gene: 10. The CDR3 totals 17 residues. Germline V CDR1 and CDR2: SQVTM, ANQGSEA. The CDR3: CSVQQTGGGRGANVLTF. CDR3 DNA sequence: TGCAGCGTTCAGCAGACAGGGGGCGGCCGTGGGGCCAACGTCCTGACTTTC.

This clone turned up a few times. Written as DNA, the CDR3 is TGTGCCAGCAGTTCGCCTGGACAGGGAGCGCAGTATTTT. Translating it yields CASSSPGQGAQYF. This chain uses TRBV6-5 with TRBJ2-3, with 8 positions matching TRBD1. The CDR3 is 13 residues long. Trimming took 4 bases from V and 10 from J; bases not matched to a gene: 7. Germline CDR1 MNHEY, CDR2 SVGAGI.

The V and J genes are TRBV6-1 and TRBJ1-5; D is unresolved. Trimming removed 3 bases from V and 0 bases from J, with 6 bases in between. Germline V CDR1 and CDR2: MNHNS, SASEGT. This CDR3 is built from 14 residues. Here the CDR3 reads CASSDGYSNQPQHF. The DNA for the CDR3 is TGTGCCAGCAGTGATGGATATAGCAATCAGCCCCAGCATTTT.